The 19 T cell receptor beta chains listed next were all sequenced from one sample in a study of cytomegalovirus exposure and HLA in healthy donors. PCR employed 60 Vbeta and 13 Jbeta primers. Sequencing used immunoSEQ multiplex PCR; TCRdb keeps in-frame clones, though not all of them. The sample gives about 190,000 clones, about 69% of which show up once; about 4.4% is in the top ten. Sequencing used PBMCs. These receptors originate from a man between 25 and 39 years old in good health and CMV-seropositive.

The chain uses TRBV6-6 and TRBJ2-5; 10 nucleotides agree with TRBD2. The CDR3 is 15 amino acids. Germline V CDR1 and CDR2: MNHNY, SVGAGI (reference sequence). The ends lost 5 bases at V and 1 base at J; junction bases unmatched: 4. In DNA form, the CDR3 reads TGTGCCAGCAGTGTTAGCGGGGGGCCCCAAGAGACCCAGTACTTC. Its protein is CASSVSGGPQETQYF.

This sequence joins TRBV10-3 and TRBJ1-1, with 8 positions matching TRBD1. Germline loops: CDR1 ENHRY, CDR2 SYGVKD. J was trimmed by 0 bases and V by 8 bases; bases with no gene match: 5. This CDR3 comprises 14 residues. In DNA, the CDR3 is TGTGCCATCGGACAGGGCAACATGAACACTGAAGCTTTCTTT. The encoded protein is CAIGQGNMNTEAFF.

The count of this clone is one. The chain carries TRBV7-6 and TRBJ2-5; TRBD2 matches 11 bases. V lost 5 bases to trimming and J lost 4 bases; unmatched junction nucleotides: 6. This CDR3 is 15 amino acids long. Germline loops: CDR1 SGHVS, CDR2 FNYEAQ. The CDR3 sequence: CASSPSGGRVETQYF. The CDR3, as DNA: TGTGCCAGCAGCCCTAGCGGGGGGCGAGTAGAGACCCAGTACTTC. The complete variable domain, with remaining parts taken from reference TRBV7-6 and TRBJ2-5, reads GAGVSQSPRYKVTKRGQDVALRCDPISGHVSLYWYRQALGQGPEFLTYFNYEAQQDKSGLPNDRFSAERPEGSISTLTIQRTEQRDSAMYRCASSPSGGRVETQYFGPGTRLLVL.

The chain joins TRBV30 to TRBJ1-2; 9 nucleotides agree with TRBD1. This CDR3 region has 15 residues. V was clipped by 5 bases and J by 2 bases; unmatched bases: 9. Germline V gene sequence: CDR1 GTSNPN, CDR2 SVGIG (reference sequence). The CDR3 nucleotides read TGTGCCTGGCAGAGGCCAGGACAGGGGAACTATGGCTACACCTTC. Amino acids: CAWQRPGQGNYGYTF. The full variable domain, rest sourced from reference TRBV30 and TRBJ1-2, is SQTIHQWPATLVQPVGSPLSLECTVEGTSNPNLYWYRQAAGRGLQLLFYSVGIGQISSEVPQNLSASRPQDRQFILSSKKLLLSDSGFYLCAWQRPGQGNYGYTFGSGTRLTVV.

The V gene is TRBV6-6, the J gene TRBJ1-5; D is undetermined. CDR1 is MNHNY, CDR2 SVGAGI, per germline (reference sequence). The ends were cut back, 6 bases at V and 0 bases at J, with 9 bases in the middle. The CDR3 loop spans 14 amino acids. The CDR3 nucleotides are TGTGCCAGCAGCGCACAGAATAGCAATCAGCCCCAGCATTTT. Translation gives CASSAQNSNQPQHF.

The chain uses TRBV25-1 and TRBJ2-1, with D uncertain. The CDR3 spans 10 residues. Germline CDR1 reads MGHDK; CDR2 reads SYGVNS. The V and J ends lost 5 bases and 6 bases respectively, with 2 bases between them. The CDR3 spells CASSRNEQFF. The CDR3 DNA reads as TGTGCCAGCAGTCGCAATGAGCAGTTCTTC.

The chain uses TRBV7-9 and TRBJ2-5; 7 bases match TRBD2. The DNA end favors TRBJ2-7, so the J call may be wrong. The CDR3 extends over 12 amino acids. CDR1 and CDR2 (germline): SEHNR, FQNEAQ (reference sequence). The CDR3 DNA reads as TGTGCCGGCGAGGCGGGAGATCGCGAGCAGTACTTC. Translating gives CAGEAGDREQYF.

The chain has TRBV19 and TRBJ2-5; D perhaps matches TRBD1 (6 bases). Trimming cost V 0 bases and J 11 bases, with 16 bases left between them. Germline loops: CDR1 LNHDA, CDR2 SQIVND (reference sequence). There are 14 residues in the CDR3. The CDR3 bases are TGTGCCAGTAGTATAGATGGACAGAGCGGCAAGCAGTACTTC. Translated, it gives CASSIDGQSGKQYF.

As regards this clone: One end of the junction fails to match germline, which may point to a read error. The chain carries TRBV7-9 and TRBJ1-2; weak D call: TRBD1 (5 bases). In germline, CDR1 is SEHNR, CDR2 FQNEAQ (reference sequence). The CDR3 loop spans 14 amino acids. The DNA of the CDR3 is TGTTCCAGCAGCCCCAGGGTCACAAGCCATGGCTACACCTTC. Amino acid sequence: CSSSPRVTSHGYTF. The whole variable domain, filled in from reference TRBV7-9 and TRBJ1-2, reads DTGVSQNPRHKITKRGQNVTFRCDPISEHNRLYWYRQTLGQGPEFLTYFQNEAQLEKSRLLSDRFSAERPKGSFSTLEIQRTEQGDSAMYLCSSSPRVTSHGYTFGSGTRLTVV.

This clone was detected only a few times. The rearrangement links TRBV6-5 to TRBJ1-6, with D perhaps matching TRBD1 (6 bases). CDR3 size: 15 residues. With 5 bases removed from V and 7 bases from J, the gap between germline ends came to 15 bases. Germline CDR1 is MNHEY and CDR2 is SVGAGI. CDR3 region: CASSTRAGENSPLHF. Written as DNA, the CDR3 is TGTGCCAGCAGTACCCGGGCAGGGGAGAATTCACCCCTCCACTTT.

The chain joins TRBV7-2 to TRBJ2-3; D possibly corresponds to TRBD1 (7 bases). Germline V gene lookup returns CDR1 SGHTA and CDR2 FQGNSA. This CDR3 region has 17 residues. Trimming shortened V by 4 bases and J by 2 bases, and 19 bases separated the two germline ends. The CDR3 DNA sequence: TGTGCCAGCAGCTCACCACAGGGGCGGGGACACACAGATACGCAGTATTTT. Its protein product is CASSSPQGRGHTDTQYF.

This clone was observed once. The rearrangement links TRBV27 to TRBJ1-5; maybe TRBD1 (6 bases). V gave up 6 bases and J gave up 5 bases, with 17 bases separating them. The CDR3 consists of 15 residues. Per germline, CDR1 MNHEY and CDR2 SMNVEV (reference sequence). In nucleotides, the CDR3 is TGTGCCAGCAGCTTAATACAGGGTTCACATCAGCCCCAGCATTTT. It yields the protein CASSLIQGSHQPQHF.

The rearrangement uses TRBV28 and TRBJ1-5, with D possibly being TRBD1 (5 bases). V lost 2 bases and J 5 bases, leaving 13 bases between the germline ends. Germline values: CDR1 MDHEN, CDR2 SYDVKM. This CDR3 contains 15 residues. CDR3 bases: TGTGCCAGCAGTTTACTCGGTGGAGGGGATCAGCCCCAGCATTTT. Residues: CASSLLGGGDQPQHF.

The sample holds one count of this clone. The chain recombines TRBV6-5 with TRBJ2-7; D uncertain. Germline V lookup: CDR1 MNHEY, CDR2 SVGAGI. The CDR3 is made up of 14 amino acids. V was shortened by 2 bases and J by 2 bases, with 10 bases between the two germline ends. The CDR3 DNA is TGTGCCAGCAGTTACAGCTCCCGGGCCTACGAGCAGTACTTC. This translates into CASSYSSRAYEQYF.

The chain uses TRBV29-1 and TRBJ1-2; D remains ambiguous. The germline CDR1 and CDR2 sequences are SQVTM and ANQGSEA. Trimming shortened V by 4 bases and J by 2 bases, and 11 bases separated the two germline ends. There are 13 residues in the CDR3. The chain's CDR3 is CSVAPQRNYGYTF. CDR3 sequence (DNA): TGCAGCGTTGCGCCACAGCGGAACTATGGCTACACCTTC.

The rearrangement joins TRBV4-1 to TRBJ1-1; tentatively, D is TRBD1 (5 bases). This CDR3 has 13 residues. The germline V gene has CDR1 MGHRA and CDR2 YSYEKL. V lost 1 base to trimming and J lost 5 bases, with 8 bases between them. CDR3 amino acids: CASSQVRGTEAFF. In DNA form, the CDR3 reads TGCGCCAGCAGCCAAGTAAGGGGTACTGAAGCTTTCTTT.

The rearrangement links TRBV28 to TRBJ2-3; 9 bases are shared with TRBD1. J was trimmed by 7 bases and V by 8 bases; bases with no gene match: 7. The CDR3 is made up of 13 amino acids. CDR1 MDHEN and CDR2 SYDVKM come from the germline V gene. The CDR3 sequence is CASQTGGSYTQYF. For the CDR3, the DNA is TGTGCCAGCCAGACAGGGGGGAGCTATACGCAGTATTTT. Using reference TRBV28 and TRBJ2-3 for the parts outside the CDR3, the full variable domain is DVKVTQSSRYLVKRTGEKVFLECVQDMDHENMFWYRQDPGLGLRLIYFSYDVKMKEKGDIPEGYSVSREKKERFSLILESASTNQTSMYLCASQTGGSYTQYFGPGTRLTVL.

CDR3 sequence: CASRPDRAGANVLTF. The CDR3 bases are TGTGCCAGCAGACCCGACAGGGCTGGGGCCAACGTCCTGACTTTC. The chain employs TRBV5-4 and TRBJ2-6; 7 positions agree with TRBD1. Germline trimming cut 5 bases from V and 2 bases from J; bases unmatched to any gene: 4. The CDR3 loop spans 15 amino acids. Germline values: CDR1 SGHNT, CDR2 YYREEE (reference sequence).

The rearrangement links TRBV9 to TRBJ2-7; 7 bases are shared with TRBD1. Germline V gene data show CDR1 as SGDLS and CDR2 as YYNGEE. This CDR3 has 14 amino acids. V dropped 4 bases and J dropped 5; count of bases not matched to a gene: 9. The CDR3 sequence is CASSPPTGDHEQYF. As DNA, the CDR3 is TGTGCCAGCAGCCCCCCTACAGGGGACCACGAGCAGTACTTC. Filled out from reference TRBV9 and TRBJ2-7, the complete variable domain reads DSGVTQTPKHLITATGQRVTLRCSPRSGDLSVYWYQQSLDQGLQFLIQYYNGEERAKGNILERFSAQQFPDLHSELNLSSLELGDSALYFCASSPPTGDHEQYFGPGTRLTVT.